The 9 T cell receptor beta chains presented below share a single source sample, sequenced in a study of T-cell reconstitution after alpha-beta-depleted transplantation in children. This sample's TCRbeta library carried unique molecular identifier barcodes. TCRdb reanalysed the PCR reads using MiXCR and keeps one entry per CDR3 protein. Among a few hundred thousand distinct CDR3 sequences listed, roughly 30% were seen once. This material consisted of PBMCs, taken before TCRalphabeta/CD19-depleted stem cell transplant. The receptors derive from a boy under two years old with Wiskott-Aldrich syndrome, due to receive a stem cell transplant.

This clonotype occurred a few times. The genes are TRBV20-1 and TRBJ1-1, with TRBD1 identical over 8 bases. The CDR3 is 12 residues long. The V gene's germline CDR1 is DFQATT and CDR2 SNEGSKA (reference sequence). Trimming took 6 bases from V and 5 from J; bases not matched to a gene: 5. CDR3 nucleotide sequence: TGCAGTGCGGGCAGGGGGCAAACTGAAGCTTTCTTT. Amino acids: CSAGRGQTEAFF.

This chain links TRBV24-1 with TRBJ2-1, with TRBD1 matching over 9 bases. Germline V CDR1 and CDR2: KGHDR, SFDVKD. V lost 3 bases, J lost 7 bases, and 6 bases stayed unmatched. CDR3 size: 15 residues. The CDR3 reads CATSDHRGRLNEQFF. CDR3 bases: TGTGCCACCAGTGATCACAGGGGGCGTTTGAATGAGCAGTTCTTC.

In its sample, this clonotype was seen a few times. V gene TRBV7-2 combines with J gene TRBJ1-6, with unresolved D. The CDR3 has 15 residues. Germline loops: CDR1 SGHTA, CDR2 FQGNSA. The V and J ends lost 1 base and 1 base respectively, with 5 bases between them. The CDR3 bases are TGTGCCAGCAGCTTAGTACGGTCCTATAATTCACCCCTCCACTTT. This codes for CASSLVRSYNSPLHF.

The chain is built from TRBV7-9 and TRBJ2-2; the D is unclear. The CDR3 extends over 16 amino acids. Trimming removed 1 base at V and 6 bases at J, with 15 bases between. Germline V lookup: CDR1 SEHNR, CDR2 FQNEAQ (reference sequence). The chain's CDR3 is CASSLVGRKGSGELFF. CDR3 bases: TGTGCCAGCAGCTTAGTAGGCAGAAAAGGGTCCGGGGAGCTGTTTTTT.

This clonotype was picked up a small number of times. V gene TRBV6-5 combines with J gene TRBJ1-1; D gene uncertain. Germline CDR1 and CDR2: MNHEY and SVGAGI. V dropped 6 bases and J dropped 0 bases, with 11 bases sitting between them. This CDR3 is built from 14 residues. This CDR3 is CASSYGRLNTEAFF. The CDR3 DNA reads TGTGCCAGCAGCTACGGCCGTCTGAACACTGAAGCTTTCTTT.

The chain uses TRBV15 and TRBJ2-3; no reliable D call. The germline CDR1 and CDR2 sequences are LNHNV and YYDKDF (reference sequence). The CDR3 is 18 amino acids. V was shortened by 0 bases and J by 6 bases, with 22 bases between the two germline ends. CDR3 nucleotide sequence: TGTGCCACCAGCAGAGATTGGTTGAGCCCGGCCGCACGGGATACGCAGTATTTT. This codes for CATSRDWLSPAARDTQYF. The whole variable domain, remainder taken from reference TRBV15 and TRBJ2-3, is DAMVIQNPRYQVTQFGKPVTLSCSQTLNHNVMYWYQQKSSQAPKLLFHYYDKDFNNEADTPDNFQSRRPNTSFCFLDIRSPGLGDTAMYLCATSRDWLSPAARDTQYFGPGTRLTVL.

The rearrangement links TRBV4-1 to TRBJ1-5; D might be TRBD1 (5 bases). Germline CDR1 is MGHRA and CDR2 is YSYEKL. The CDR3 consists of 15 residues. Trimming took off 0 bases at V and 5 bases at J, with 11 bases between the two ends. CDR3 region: CASSQDGAWDQPQHF. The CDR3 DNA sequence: TGCGCCAGCAGCCAAGATGGGGCCTGGGATCAGCCCCAGCATTTT.

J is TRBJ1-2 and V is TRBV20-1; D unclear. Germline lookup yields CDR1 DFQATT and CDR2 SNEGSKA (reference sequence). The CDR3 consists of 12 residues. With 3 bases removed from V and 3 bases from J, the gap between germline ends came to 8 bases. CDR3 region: CSASDGHYGYTF. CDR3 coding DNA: TGCAGTGCTAGTGACGGACACTATGGCTACACCTTC.

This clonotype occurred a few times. For the CDR3, the DNA is TGCGCCAGCAGCTTGGAAGCGCGGGTTCCCGGGGAGCTGTTTTTT. Translation gives CASSLEARVPGELFF. This sequence joins TRBV5-1 and TRBJ2-2; D is perhaps TRBD2 (5 bases). The CDR3 extends over 15 amino acids. V was trimmed by 0 bases and J by 6 bases, leaving 12 bases between them. Germline CDR1 is SGHRS and CDR2 is YFSETQ. The full variable domain, with the rest looked up from reference TRBV5-1 and TRBJ2-2, is KAGVTQTPRYLIKTRGQQVTLSCSPISGHRSVSWYQQTPGQGLQFLFEYFSETQRNKGNFPGRFSGRQFSNSRSEMNVSTLELGDSALYLCASSLEARVPGELFFGEGSRLTVL.